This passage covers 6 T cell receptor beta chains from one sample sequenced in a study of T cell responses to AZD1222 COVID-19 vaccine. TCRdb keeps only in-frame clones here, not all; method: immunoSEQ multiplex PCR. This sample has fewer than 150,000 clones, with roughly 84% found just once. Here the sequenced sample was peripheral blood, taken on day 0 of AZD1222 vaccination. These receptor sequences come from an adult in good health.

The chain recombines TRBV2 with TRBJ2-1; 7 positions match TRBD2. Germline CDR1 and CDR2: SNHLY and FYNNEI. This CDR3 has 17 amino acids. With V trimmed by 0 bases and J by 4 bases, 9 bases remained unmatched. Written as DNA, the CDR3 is TGTGCCAGCAGTGAAGCGCGACTAGCAGGGCTGTACAATGAGCAGTTCTTC. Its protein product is CASSEARLAGLYNEQFF.

The CDR3: CASSFSPPSDNEQFF. DNA for the CDR3: TGTGCCAGCAGTTTTTCCCCTCCGTCCGATAATGAGCAGTTCTTC. The chain links TRBV28 to TRBJ2-1; D uncertain. V lost 3 bases, J lost 7 bases, and 16 bases lay in between. This CDR3 region has 15 residues. The V gene's germline CDR1 is MDHEN and CDR2 SYDVKM.

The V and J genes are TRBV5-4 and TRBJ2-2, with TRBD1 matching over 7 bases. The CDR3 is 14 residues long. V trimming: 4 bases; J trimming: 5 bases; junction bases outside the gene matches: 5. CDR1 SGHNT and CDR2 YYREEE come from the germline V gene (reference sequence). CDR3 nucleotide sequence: TGTGCCAGCAGCGTACTCAGGGGGACCGGGGAGCTGTTTTTT. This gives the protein CASSVLRGTGELFF.

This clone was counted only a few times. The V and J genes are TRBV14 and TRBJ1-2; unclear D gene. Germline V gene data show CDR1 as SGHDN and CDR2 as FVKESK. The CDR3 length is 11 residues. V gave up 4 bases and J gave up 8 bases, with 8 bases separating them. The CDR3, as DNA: TGTGCCAGCAGCCTAGGACGGGGCTACACCTTC. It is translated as CASSLGRGYTF.

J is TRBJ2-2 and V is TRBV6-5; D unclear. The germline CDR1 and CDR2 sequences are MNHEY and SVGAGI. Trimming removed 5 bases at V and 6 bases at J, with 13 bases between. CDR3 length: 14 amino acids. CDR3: CASSNTQVAGELFF. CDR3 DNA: TGTGCCAGCAGTAATACCCAAGTGGCCGGGGAGCTGTTTTTT.

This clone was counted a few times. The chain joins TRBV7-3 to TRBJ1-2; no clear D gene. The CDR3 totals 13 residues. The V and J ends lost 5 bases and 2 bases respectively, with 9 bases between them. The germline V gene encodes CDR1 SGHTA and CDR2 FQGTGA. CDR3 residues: CASSPTANYGYTF. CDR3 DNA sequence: TGTGCCAGCAGCCCTACAGCAAACTATGGCTACACCTTC.